This entry describes one T cell receptor beta chain. Antigen: not known. This sample was taken from a study of CD8 T cells in ankylosing spondylitis. Findings and limits, study-wide: The study identified a TCR beta motif of several highly homologous variants that appeared characteristic of ankylosing spondylitis blood. With a CD8+ phenotype, disease-linked clones were relatively rare in peripheral blood. Disease-linked clones reportedly showed significant enrichment in matched ankylosing spondylitis synovial fluid.

As the method for making TCR beta libraries, quantitative 5'-RACE with molecular barcodes was used. Via MiXCR, TCRdb re-called the 5' RACE reads, giving one row per CDR3 protein. The repertoire holds some 300,000 distinct CDR3 sequences, around 20% seen once, with 3.5% in the top ten. The CDR3 runs 13 residues. CDR1 and CDR2 (germline): GTSNPN, SVGIG (reference sequence). Deletions cut 5 bases from V and 3 bases from J, with 13 bases between. Sample: blood, either unsorted or a sorted T cell fraction (not recorded which). This receptor was obtained from a female donor with ankylosing spondylitis or in good health (not recorded which). V usage is TRBV30 and J usage is TRBJ2-5, with a weak D call TRBD2 (6 bases). Written as DNA, the CDR3 is TGTGCCTGGTCCCGGGACTTCGAAGAGACCCAGTACTTC. Its translation: CAWSRDFEETQYF.